This T cell receptor (beta chain) was sequenced in a study of shared clonotypes between healthy human individuals. Study-wide findings and caveats: Rarefaction analysis demonstrated incomplete sorted-subset sequencing notwithstanding large depth. Relative to clonotypes present in all four donors, those not shared had lower generation probabilities.

This CDR3 has 18 amino acids. CDR1 is MDHEN and CDR2 is SYDVKM in the germline V gene. V lost 2 bases, J lost 0 bases, and 5 bases stayed unmatched. On this clone: Its target is not known.

In the naive CD8 group, cells lacked CD45RO and were positively selected for CCR7, so terminally differentiated effector memory CD45RA+ cells were left out. The assay used deep level. Data came from immunoSEQ multiplex PCR; TCRdb stores just in-frame clones and leaves some out. The table shows about 800,000 clones, with 96% occurring only once. The sequencing sample was made of naive CD8+ T cells sorted from blood. The TCR originated in a man in his thirties or forties in good health. The genes are TRBV28 and TRBJ2-1; 12 positions match TRBD2. CDR3 nucleotides: TGTGCCAGCAGTTTACCAAGGACTAGCGGGGACTCCTACAATGAGCAGTTCTTC. Residues: CASSLPRTSGDSYNEQFF.